Following are 8 T cell receptor beta chains from one sample sequenced in a study of blood T cell repertoires in COVID-19 (dated by TCRdb to the early 2020s). The method was the immunoSEQ multiplex PCR assay. The clones in this table, taken by TCRdb from immuneACCESS, are in-frame only. Not every clone is retained; where verified, under half of the shortfall comes from an unresolved V gene, and the cause of the rest is unknown. The sample table contains 300,000 to 400,000 clones; only one count was recorded for approximately 90% of them. The biggest ten clones account for about 4% of the sample. The sequencing input was PBMCs or T cells enriched from blood (not recorded which). These receptor sequences come from a woman in her twenties or thirties who had been exposed to COVID-19.

This clone was observed a few times. This sequence joins TRBV7-3 and TRBJ2-3, with 8 bases aligning to TRBD2. The CDR3 is 15 amino acids. Losses at the gene ends were 5 bases for V and 0 bases for J; bases not matched to a gene: 4. Germline V gives CDR1 SGHTA, CDR2 FQGTGA. As DNA, the CDR3 is TGTGCCAGCAGCCGACTAGCGCTAAGCACAGATACGCAGTATTTT. It yields the protein CASSRLALSTDTQYF.

CDR3 DNA sequence: TGCGCCAGCAGCTTGACTAGCGGGGGGGCTAGGGATGAGCAGTTCTTC. It encodes CASSLTSGGARDEQFF. This rearrangement joins TRBV5-1 to TRBJ2-1; 13 bases match TRBD2. Germline CDR1 and CDR2: SGHRS and YFSETQ. The ends lost 1 base at V and 8 bases at J; junction bases unmatched: 6. CDR3 size: 16 residues.

The chain carries TRBV6-6 and TRBJ2-7, with 12 positions matching TRBD1. The V gene end was trimmed by 5 bases and the J gene end by 6 bases; junction bases not matched to a gene: 11. From germline, CDR1 is MNHNY and CDR2 SVGAGI (reference sequence). CDR3 length: 16 residues. The CDR3 reads CASSLFPGQGALEQYF. As DNA, the CDR3 is TGTGCCAGCAGTCTTTTTCCGGGACAGGGGGCTCTCGAGCAGTACTTC.

The chain employs TRBV10-3 and TRBJ2-5; D is undetermined. V was shortened by 0 bases and J by 5 bases, with 7 bases between the two germline ends. CDR1 and CDR2 (germline): ENHRY, SYGVKD. This CDR3 is 13 amino acids long. DNA of the CDR3: TGTGCCATCAGTGAGTCGCCGGAGGAGACCCAGTACTTC. It is translated as CAISESPEETQYF.

The gene calls are TRBV7-8 and TRBJ2-1; D is possibly TRBD2 (5 bases). CDR3 size: 14 residues. The germline V gene encodes CDR1 SGHVS and CDR2 FQNEAQ. V lost 6 bases to trimming and J lost 4 bases, with 13 bases between them. The CDR3 spells CASSRTAGYNEQFF. In DNA form, the CDR3 reads TGTGCCAGCAGTCGGACTGCCGGATACAATGAGCAGTTCTTC.

The CDR3 loop reads CASRDRGSWNTEAFF. The CDR3 region has the DNA TGTGCCAGTAGAGACAGGGGGAGCTGGAACACTGAAGCTTTCTTT. This chain connects TRBV19 to TRBJ1-1; 9 bases align to TRBD1. The CDR3 is 15 residues long. The germline V gene has CDR1 LNHDA and CDR2 SQIVND (reference sequence). With 6 bases clipped from V and 1 base from J, the junction kept 6 bases outside the gene matches.

The rearrangement uses TRBV5-6 and TRBJ1-2; the match to TRBD1 covers 11 bases. This CDR3 has 16 residues. J was trimmed by 5 bases and V by 4 bases; bases with no gene match: 10. Germline lookup yields CDR1 SGHDT and CDR2 YYEEEE. The CDR3 nucleotides are TGTGCCAGCAGCCCATCCGGGACAGGGGGAGGGTATGGCTACACCTTC. Translation: CASSPSGTGGGYGYTF.

The rearrangement joins TRBV7-3 to TRBJ2-1, with 7 bases matching TRBD2. The CDR3 is 17 amino acids. Germline V gene lookup returns CDR1 SGHTA and CDR2 FQGTGA. V shed 5 bases, J shed 3 bases, and the junction held 13 bases outside the gene matches. The CDR3 DNA reads TGTGCCAGCAGCCGCCACCCAAGCGGGGTGCTCTACAATGAGCAGTTCTTC. As protein: CASSRHPSGVLYNEQFF.